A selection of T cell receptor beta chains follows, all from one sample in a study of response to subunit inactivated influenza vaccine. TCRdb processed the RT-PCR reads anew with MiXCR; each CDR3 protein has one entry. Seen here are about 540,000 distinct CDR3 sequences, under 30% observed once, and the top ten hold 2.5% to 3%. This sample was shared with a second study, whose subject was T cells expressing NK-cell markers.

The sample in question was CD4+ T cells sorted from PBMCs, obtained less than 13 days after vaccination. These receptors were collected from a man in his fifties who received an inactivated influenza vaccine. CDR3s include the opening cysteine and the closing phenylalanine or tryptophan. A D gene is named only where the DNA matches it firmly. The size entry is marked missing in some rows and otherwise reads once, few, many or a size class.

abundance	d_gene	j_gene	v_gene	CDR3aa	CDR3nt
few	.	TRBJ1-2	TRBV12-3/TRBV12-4	CASSLSGIANYGYTF	TGTGCCAGCAGTTTAAGCGGCATAGCTAACTATGGCTACACCTTC
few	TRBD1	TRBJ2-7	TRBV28	CASSNGGQTYEQYF	TGTGCCAGCAGCAATGGGGGACAGACCTACGAGCAGTACTTC
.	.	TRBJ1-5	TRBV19	CASKRDTTTGPQHF	TGTGCCTCAAAAAGGGACACCACAACGGGGCCCCAGCATTTT
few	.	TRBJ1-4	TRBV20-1	CSAISRRAREKLFF	TGCAGTGCTATAAGCCGCAGGGCGAGGGAAAAACTGTTTTTT
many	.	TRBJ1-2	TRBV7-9	CASSLAGSNGYTF	TGTGCCAGCAGCTTAGCAGGATCGAATGGCTACACCTTC
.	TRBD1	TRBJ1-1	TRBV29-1	CSGNAIGQGTEAFF	TGCAGCGGAAACGCAATAGGACAGGGAACTGAAGCTTTCTTT
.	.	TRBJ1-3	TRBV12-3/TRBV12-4	CASSLTPLREGNTIYF	TGTGCCAGCAGCTTGACGCCCCTTAGGGAAGGAAACACCATATATTTT
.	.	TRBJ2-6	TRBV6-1	CASRTAGANVLTF	TGTGCCAGCAGGACAGCTGGGGCCAACGTCCTGACTTTC
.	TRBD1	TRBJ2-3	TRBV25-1	CASSESRTGGTDTQYF	TGTGCCAGCAGTGAATCACGGACAGGGGGCACAGATACGCAGTATTTT
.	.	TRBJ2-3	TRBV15	CATSREGYNTDTQYF	TGTGCCACCAGCAGAGAGGGCTACAACACAGATACGCAGTATTTT
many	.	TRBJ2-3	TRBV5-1	CASSLAVTTSDTQYF	TGCGCCAGCAGCTTGGCCGTCACAACTTCAGATACGCAGTATTTT
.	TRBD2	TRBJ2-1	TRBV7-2	CASSLVSAGGLYEQFF	TGTGCCAGCAGCTTAGTATCGGCGGGGGGTTTATATGAGCAGTTCTTC
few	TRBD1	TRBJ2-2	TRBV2	CASSAGTATGELFF	TGTGCCAGCAGCGCCGGGACAGCCACCGGGGAGCTGTTTTTT
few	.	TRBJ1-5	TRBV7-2	CASSKGTPSNQPQHF	TGTGCCAGCAGCAAAGGGACACCTAGCAATCAGCCCCAGCATTTT
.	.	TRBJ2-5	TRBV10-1	CASSEDPGETQYF	TGCGCCAGCAGTGAGGACCCCGGGGAGACCCAGTACTTC
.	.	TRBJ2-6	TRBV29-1	CSVVSRGGTGANVLTF	TGCAGCGTTGTAAGCAGGGGTGGTACTGGGGCCAACGTCCTGACTTTC
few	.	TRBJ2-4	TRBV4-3	CASSQEPGSKNIQYF	TGCGCCAGCAGCCAAGAACCGGGGAGCAAAAACATTCAGTACTTC
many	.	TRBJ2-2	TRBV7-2	CASSLEPNTGELFF	TGTGCCAGCAGCTTAGAACCGAACACCGGGGAGCTGTTTTTT
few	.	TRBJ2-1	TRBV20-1	CSARGLVTNEQFF	TGCAGTGCTAGAGGACTAGTTACAAATGAGCAGTTCTTC
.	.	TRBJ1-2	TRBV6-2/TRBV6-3	CASSPMGGSGGNYGYTF	TGTGCCAGCAGTCCCATGGGAGGTTCCGGCGGTAACTATGGCTACACCTTC
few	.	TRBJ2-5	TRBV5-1	CASSLQPRTLTGETQYF	TGCGCCAGCAGCTTGCAGCCGAGGACTCTAACGGGGGAGACCCAGTACTTC
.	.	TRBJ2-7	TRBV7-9	CASSLAQQGLNEQYF	TGTGCCAGCAGCTTAGCGCAACAGGGTTTGAACGAGCAGTACTTC
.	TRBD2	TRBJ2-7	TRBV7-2	CASSSAGGRAVYEQYF	TGTGCCAGCAGCTCGGCGGGAGGGCGGGCAGTCTACGAGCAGTACTTC
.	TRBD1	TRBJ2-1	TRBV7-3	CASSLLGQGLGNEQFF	TGTGCCAGCAGCTTATTGGGACAGGGCCTCGGGAATGAGCAGTTCTTC